The 29 T cell receptor beta chains given below trace back to one sample, sequenced in a study of cytotoxic CD8 clonotypes in ibrutinib-treated CLL. The repertoire was sequenced with immunoSEQ multiplex PCR; TCRdb's copy has only in-frame clones and lacks some. The sample holds about 160,000 clones, under 85% seen once. The sample in question was PBMCs, obtained after 24 months of ibrutinib treatment. The receptors here all came from a human donor with chronic lymphocytic leukemia.

The table lists this clone with many counts. The chain carries TRBV6-6 and TRBJ2-7, with a tentative D call TRBD1 (6 bases). Germline CDR1 reads MNHNY; CDR2 reads SVGAGI (reference sequence). The CDR3 contains 14 residues. The ends were cut back, 0 bases at V and 4 bases at J, with 10 bases in the middle. The CDR3 nucleotides read TGTGCCAGCAGTTACTCATTAGGGGGTTACGAGCAGTACTTC. This sequence encodes CASSYSLGGYEQYF.

V and J are TRBV18 and TRBJ1-6, with 9 bases fitting TRBD1. There are 16 residues in the CDR3. The germline V gene encodes CDR1 KGHSH and CDR2 LQKENI. The V segment lost 3 bases and the J segment 2 bases; nucleotides outside the gene matches: 2. The CDR3 loop is CASSPGQGTYNSPLHF. The CDR3 DNA reads as TGTGCCAGCTCACCCGGACAGGGGACCTATAATTCACCCCTCCACTTT.

With regard to this clone: The sample holds other DNA sequences that translate to the same CDR3. CDR3 region: CASSIGRDYEQYF. As DNA, the CDR3 is TGTGCCAGTAGTATAGGTCGAGACTACGAGCAGTACTTC. The chain joins TRBV19 to TRBJ2-7; D unresolved. CDR3 length equals 13 residues. The V end lost 1 base, the J end lost 3 bases, and 7 bases lay between the germline ends. Germline assignment: CDR1 LNHDA and CDR2 SQIVND (reference sequence).

V gene TRBV7-9 combines with J gene TRBJ1-1; D might be TRBD1 (5 bases). Trimming stripped 1 base from V and 7 bases from J, with 10 bases between. CDR1 is SEHNR, CDR2 FQNEAQ, per germline (reference sequence). The CDR3 extends over 13 amino acids. CDR3 amino acids: CASSLGGNFEAFF. CDR3 DNA sequence: TGTGCCAGCAGCTTAGGGGGGAACTTTGAAGCTTTCTTT. The full variable domain, its missing parts supplied by reference TRBV7-9 and TRBJ1-1, is DTGVSQNPRHKITKRGQNVTFRCDPISEHNRLYWYRQTLGQGPEFLTYFQNEAQLEKSRLLSDRFSAERPKGSFSTLEIQRTEQGDSAMYLCASSLGGNFEAFFGQGTRLTVV.

Remarks on this clone: Relative to the germline gene, one junction end is altered; a read error may explain this. CDR3 protein: CASSYWQDSRF. The CDR3 bases are TGTGCCAGCAGTTATTGGCAGGACTCTCGCTTT. V gene TRBV2 combines with J gene TRBJ1-6; D gene unclear. CDR1 and CDR2 (germline): SNHLY, FYNNEI. This CDR3 contains 11 residues.

This clone was recorded a few times. V and J are TRBV6-5 and TRBJ1-2, with a weak D call TRBD1 (6 bases). V was clipped by 6 bases and J by 4 bases, with 9 bases between them. The CDR3 length is 12 residues. Germline values: CDR1 MNHEY, CDR2 SVGAGI. The CDR3 protein is CASRTGVYGYTF. CDR3 bases: TGTGCCAGCAGGACAGGTGTCTATGGCTACACCTTC.

V usage is TRBV5-1 and J usage is TRBJ1-1, with D possibly being TRBD1 (5 bases). This CDR3 has 13 amino acids. CDR1 SGHRS and CDR2 YFSETQ come from the germline V gene. V lost 2 bases to trimming and J lost 7 bases, with 12 bases between them. The CDR3 protein is CASSFGTKIEAFF. CDR3 in DNA: TGCGCCAGCAGCTTCGGGACGAAGATTGAAGCTTTCTTT.

The gene calls are TRBV11-3 and TRBJ2-3; perhaps TRBD2 as D (6 bases). Germline CDR1 is SGHNT and CDR2 is YENEEA. The CDR3 totals 16 residues. V lost 0 bases, J lost 1 base, and 11 bases lay in between. DNA for the CDR3: TGTGCCAGCAGCTTAGAATTTGGCGGGGGCACAGATACGCAGTATTTT. Encoded protein: CASSLEFGGGTDTQYF.

The chain combines TRBV7-2 with TRBJ1-5; no clear D gene. The V end lost 1 base, the J end lost 4 bases, and 11 bases lay between the germline ends. The CDR3 extends over 15 amino acids. The V gene's germline CDR1 is SGHTA and CDR2 FQGNSA. The chain's CDR3 is CASSLEAQPNQPQHF. In DNA form, the CDR3 reads TGTGCCAGCAGCTTAGAGGCACAGCCTAATCAGCCCCAGCATTTT.

The CDR3 region has the DNA TGTGCCAGTAGTATTGGTGGCCCGCAGTACTTC. Protein sequence: CASSIGGPQYF. This chain joins TRBV19 and TRBJ2-7, with unresolved D. This CDR3 has 11 residues. Germline CDR1 and CDR2: LNHDA and SQIVND (reference sequence). With 3 bases removed from V and 9 bases from J, the gap between germline ends came to 9 bases.

This sequence joins TRBV12-2 and TRBJ2-7; TRBD2 is the table's D call and was not checked against the DNA. TRBV12-2 is a listed pseudogene. There are 16 residues in the CDR3. This CDR3 is CASRLVRTSNAYEQYF. The CDR3 DNA follows: TGTGCAAGTCGCTTAGTAAGGACTAGCAACGCATACGAGCAGTACTTC.

Comment on this clone: The junction shows a germline mismatch at one end, possibly a read error. The chain recombines TRBV6-1 with TRBJ2-4; TRBD1 matches 10 bases. The V gene's germline CDR1 is MNHNS and CDR2 SASEGT. The CDR3 sequence is 14 residues long. CDR3 residues: CASRSTGTGDFWNF. The CDR3 bases are TGTGCCAGCAGGTCCACCGGGACAGGGGACTTTTGGAACTTC.

The V gene is TRBV6-1, the J gene TRBJ1-5; D is perhaps TRBD1 (6 bases). The CDR3 loop spans 14 amino acids. Per the germline V gene, CDR1 is MNHNS and CDR2 is SASEGT. V was clipped by 5 bases and J by 7 bases, with 15 bases between them. The DNA of the CDR3 is TGTGCCAGCAGTACCACAGGGAGGGGGCAGCCCCAGCATTTT. Translated, it gives CASSTTGRGQPQHF.

This clone appeared a few times. This sequence joins TRBV9 and TRBJ1-4; D gene uncertain. The CDR3 has 12 residues. The germline V gene has CDR1 SGDLS and CDR2 YYNGEE. Trimming took off 5 bases at V and 7 bases at J, with 9 bases between the two ends. In DNA form, the CDR3 reads TGTGCCAGCAGTGGCTCGAGTGAAAAACTGTTTTTT. Protein: CASSGSSEKLFF.

The rearrangement joins TRBV25-1 to TRBJ2-7; tentatively, D is TRBD2 (6 bases). CDR1 and CDR2 (germline): MGHDK, SYGVNS. The CDR3 has 18 residues. V lost 3 bases, J lost 0 bases, and 21 bases lay in between. The DNA for the CDR3 is TGTGCCAGCAGTGAGAGGGGCCGGGGACTCCAAAGCTCCTACGAGCAGTACTTC. As protein: CASSERGRGLQSSYEQYF.

This clone has a single count. The chain combines TRBV29-1 with TRBJ2-7; D is tentatively TRBD1 or TRBD2 (5 bases each). Between the trimmed V and J ends, which lost 4 bases and 2 bases, there was a span of 12 bases. Germline V lookup: CDR1 SQVTM, CDR2 ANQGSEA. The length of the CDR3 is 13 residues. CDR3 protein: CSVGGRDPYEQYF. In DNA form, the CDR3 reads TGCAGCGTTGGGGGCAGGGACCCCTACGAGCAGTACTTC.

This rearrangement joins TRBV19 to TRBJ1-4, with D tentatively TRBD1 (6 bases). Trimming stripped 9 bases from V and 8 bases from J, with 19 bases between. Germline assignment: CDR1 LNHDA and CDR2 SQIVND (reference sequence). The CDR3 has 14 amino acids. In nucleotides, the CDR3 is TGTGCCAGCCGCGACAGGACTAGGGAAGAAAAACTGTTTTTT. This translates into CASRDRTREEKLFF.

This clone appeared a single time. The V gene is TRBV28, the J gene TRBJ2-3, with a weak D call TRBD2 (5 bases). Germline CDR1 and CDR2: MDHEN and SYDVKM. CDR3 length: 14 residues. Trimming left V 5 bases short and J 3 bases short, with 12 bases between. DNA for the CDR3: TGTGCCAGCAGTCCCCACGGCGGGACAGATACGCAGTATTTT. It codes for CASSPHGGTDTQYF.

The rearrangement links TRBV7-9 to TRBJ1-3; D is uncertain. Germline CDR1 reads SEHNR; CDR2 reads FQNEAQ (reference sequence). Trimming left V 3 bases short and J 1 base short, with 16 bases between. The CDR3 totals 17 residues. CDR3 protein: CASSFRMGDLSGNTIYF. In nucleotides, the CDR3 is TGTGCCAGCAGCTTTCGGATGGGTGATCTATCTGGAAACACCATATATTTT.

The chain has TRBV18 and TRBJ1-6; 9 positions match TRBD1. CDR1 is KGHSH, CDR2 LQKENI, per germline. J lost 8 bases, V lost 1 base, and 6 bases had no gene match. CDR3 length equals 16 residues. This chain's CDR3 is CASSPLGQGTHSPLHF. As DNA, the CDR3 is TGTGCCAGCTCACCACTAGGACAGGGGACTCATTCACCCCTCCACTTT.

The chain carries TRBV7-2 and TRBJ2-7; maybe TRBD2 (6 bases). CDR1 is SGHTA, CDR2 FQGNSA, per germline. V was cut by 5 bases and J by 7 bases, with 15 bases left in between. CDR3 size: 13 residues. The CDR3: CASSPRLVGEQYF. For the CDR3, the DNA is TGTGCCAGCAGCCCCCGACTAGTGGGGGAGCAGTACTTC.

The rearrangement uses TRBV6-1 and TRBJ1-4; maybe TRBD1 (6 bases). Germline V gene sequence: CDR1 MNHNS, CDR2 SASEGT. Trimming pared 6 bases from V and 4 bases from J, leaving 9 bases between. The CDR3 covers 13 residues. The DNA for the CDR3 is TGTGCCAGCAGGGGGGCTATTAATGAAAAACTGTTTTTT. This translates into CASRGAINEKLFF.

The chain combines TRBV6-1 with TRBJ1-1; D not certain. Trimming took off 6 bases at V and 0 bases at J, with 5 bases between the two ends. The CDR3 sequence is 12 residues long. Germline CDR1 is MNHNS and CDR2 is SASEGT. The CDR3 DNA reads TGTGCCAGCAGGGTTGTGAACACTGAAGCTTTCTTT. Its protein product is CASRVVNTEAFF.

This clone was counted ten times or more. The rearrangement joins TRBV2 to TRBJ1-5; 8 nucleotides line up with TRBD1. CDR3 length: 15 residues. The V gene end was trimmed by 6 bases and the J gene end by 3 bases; junction bases not matched to a gene: 7. CDR1 is SNHLY, CDR2 FYNNEI, per germline. The CDR3 is CASSESRGHNQPQHF. In DNA, the CDR3 is TGTGCCAGCAGCGAAAGCAGGGGGCACAATCAGCCCCAGCATTTT.

The chain combines TRBV7-8 with TRBJ1-3; 7 nucleotides align to TRBD1. CDR1 is SGHVS, CDR2 FQNEAQ, per germline. The ends lost 0 bases at V and 9 bases at J; junction bases unmatched: 8. The CDR3 extends over 15 amino acids. CDR3 amino acids: CASSLALQGGITIYF. The CDR3 DNA reads as TGTGCCAGCAGCTTAGCGCTGCAGGGGGGGATCACCATATATTTT.

The rearrangement links TRBV2 to TRBJ2-7, with D possibly TRBD2 on 5 matching bases. This CDR3 is built from 14 residues. V gave up 5 bases and J gave up 5 bases, with 16 bases separating them. Germline V gives CDR1 SNHLY, CDR2 FYNNEI. The CDR3 loop is CASSLDGGLNEQYF. The DNA of the CDR3 is TGTGCCAGCAGTCTAGACGGAGGTTTGAACGAGCAGTACTTC.

The chain links TRBV6-1 to TRBJ1-1; maybe TRBD1 (5 bases). CDR1 and CDR2 from the germline V gene are MNHNS and SASEGT. V was cut by 5 bases and J by 7 bases, with 11 bases left in between. The CDR3 has 12 residues. The CDR3 loop reads CASSLGGLEAFF. CDR3 nucleotides: TGTGCCAGCAGTCTCGGGGGACTTGAAGCTTTCTTT.

The chain is built from TRBV28 and TRBJ1-3, with a possible D match to TRBD1 (5 bases). This CDR3 contains 16 residues. The ends were cut back, 5 bases at V and 0 bases at J, with 14 bases in the middle. Germline CDR1 MDHEN, CDR2 SYDVKM. The DNA for the CDR3 is TGTGCCAGCAGTCCGTGGACGGGACCCTCTGGAAACACCATATATTTT. Residues: CASSPWTGPSGNTIYF.

This clone has a single count. J is TRBJ1-1 and V is TRBV29-1; possible D gene TRBD1, 5 bases. The germline gives CDR1 SQVTM, CDR2 ANQGSEA. The CDR3 is 15 residues long. V lost 6 bases and J lost 2, with 19 bases in between. The CDR3, as DNA: TGCAGCGTACAGACAGAACAAAGGTCCAACACTGAAGCTTTCTTT. Its translation is CSVQTEQRSNTEAFF.